This T cell receptor beta chain was sequenced during a study of Ad26.COV2.S vaccination and SARS-CoV-2 variants. The data were produced by immunoSEQ multiplex PCR, yet TCRdb's version contains in-frame clones alone and is incomplete. The sample holds almost 400,000 clones, 89% seen once. Treatment described: roughly 18 received Ad26.COV2.S at low or high dose, single or two shots; about 5 received placebo; per-sample allocation not given. Specimens were obtained on day 63 following the first vaccine or placebo injection. Trimming removed 5 bases from V and 7 bases from J; junction bases left unmatched: 5. Germline lookup yields CDR1 LNHDA and CDR2 SQIVND (reference sequence). This CDR3 is 13 amino acids long.

The receptor was derived from a person aged 18 to 65 who received the Ad26.COV2.S COVID-19 vaccine or a placebo. The chain is built from TRBV19 and TRBJ1-3; TRBD1 aligns across 7 bases. The source material was peripheral blood, sampled in a trial of Ad26.COV2.S vaccine versus placebo. The CDR3 loop is CASSPGTANTIYF. The CDR3 nucleotides read TGTGCCAGTAGTCCAGGGACAGCGAACACCATATATTTT.